This T cell receptor beta chain was captured by sequencing in a study of shared clonotypes between healthy human individuals. Study-wide findings and caveats: Clonotype sharing among donors was expected to depend on sequencing depth.

Worth noting for this clone: Its antigen is as yet unknown.

Samples underwent the assay at deep level. Authors' analysis steps: Junction-only immunoSEQ data arrived without quality scores, meaning filtering differed. Repertoires were generated with immunoSEQ multiplex PCR, while TCRdb's copy carries only in-frame clones and drops some. That table is the source of V, J and clone size, and D and trimming were worked out from the DNA. The sample consists of about 2,500,000 clones, 90% to 95% of them appearing once. V lost 0 bases and J lost 5, with 8 bases in between. There are 13 residues in the CDR3. Germline V gives CDR1 SGHKS, CDR2 YYEKEE (reference sequence).

V usage is TRBV5-5 and J usage is TRBJ1-2; maybe TRBD1 (6 bases). The sequenced sample was naive CD4+ T cells sorted from blood. Subset given: CD45RA+ positively selected. This sequence originates from a man between 18 and 35 years old in good health. CDR3 in DNA: TGTGCCAGCAGCTTGGAGGGGGAGTATGGCTACACCTTC. Amino acid sequence: CASSLEGEYGYTF.